The T cell receptor (beta chain) described here comes from a study of CD8 T cells in Susac syndrome. Findings and caveats of the study: The authors acknowledged that the study's TCR sequencing and HLA analysis involved relatively few individuals.

Trimming stripped 6 bases from V and 5 bases from J, with 17 bases between. Germline values: CDR1 MGHDK, CDR2 SYGVNS. The CDR3 sequence is 14 residues long. CD8+ and CD4+ T cells from blood underwent TCR beta sequencing. Negative isolation yielded CD4+ and CD8+ T cells, and FACS enriched TEMRA cells. For this clonotype: Its antigen remains unknown.

An input of 0.5 to 1 ug of RNA was subjected to reverse transcription using random hexamers. TCRdb called the immunoSEQ multiplex PCR reads again in MiXCR, with one record for every CDR3 protein. In the table there are under 95,000 distinct CDR3 sequences, roughly 94% of which are singletons. This chain joins TRBV25-1 and TRBJ2-7, with D perhaps given as TRBD1 or TRBD2 (5 bases each). The source material was CD4+ T cells from PBMCs. The receptor's source is a human donor with Susac syndrome. Here the CDR3 reads CASRRDGPADEQYF. The CDR3 DNA follows: TGTGCCAGCAGGAGGGACGGCCCAGCGGACGAGCAGTACTTC.